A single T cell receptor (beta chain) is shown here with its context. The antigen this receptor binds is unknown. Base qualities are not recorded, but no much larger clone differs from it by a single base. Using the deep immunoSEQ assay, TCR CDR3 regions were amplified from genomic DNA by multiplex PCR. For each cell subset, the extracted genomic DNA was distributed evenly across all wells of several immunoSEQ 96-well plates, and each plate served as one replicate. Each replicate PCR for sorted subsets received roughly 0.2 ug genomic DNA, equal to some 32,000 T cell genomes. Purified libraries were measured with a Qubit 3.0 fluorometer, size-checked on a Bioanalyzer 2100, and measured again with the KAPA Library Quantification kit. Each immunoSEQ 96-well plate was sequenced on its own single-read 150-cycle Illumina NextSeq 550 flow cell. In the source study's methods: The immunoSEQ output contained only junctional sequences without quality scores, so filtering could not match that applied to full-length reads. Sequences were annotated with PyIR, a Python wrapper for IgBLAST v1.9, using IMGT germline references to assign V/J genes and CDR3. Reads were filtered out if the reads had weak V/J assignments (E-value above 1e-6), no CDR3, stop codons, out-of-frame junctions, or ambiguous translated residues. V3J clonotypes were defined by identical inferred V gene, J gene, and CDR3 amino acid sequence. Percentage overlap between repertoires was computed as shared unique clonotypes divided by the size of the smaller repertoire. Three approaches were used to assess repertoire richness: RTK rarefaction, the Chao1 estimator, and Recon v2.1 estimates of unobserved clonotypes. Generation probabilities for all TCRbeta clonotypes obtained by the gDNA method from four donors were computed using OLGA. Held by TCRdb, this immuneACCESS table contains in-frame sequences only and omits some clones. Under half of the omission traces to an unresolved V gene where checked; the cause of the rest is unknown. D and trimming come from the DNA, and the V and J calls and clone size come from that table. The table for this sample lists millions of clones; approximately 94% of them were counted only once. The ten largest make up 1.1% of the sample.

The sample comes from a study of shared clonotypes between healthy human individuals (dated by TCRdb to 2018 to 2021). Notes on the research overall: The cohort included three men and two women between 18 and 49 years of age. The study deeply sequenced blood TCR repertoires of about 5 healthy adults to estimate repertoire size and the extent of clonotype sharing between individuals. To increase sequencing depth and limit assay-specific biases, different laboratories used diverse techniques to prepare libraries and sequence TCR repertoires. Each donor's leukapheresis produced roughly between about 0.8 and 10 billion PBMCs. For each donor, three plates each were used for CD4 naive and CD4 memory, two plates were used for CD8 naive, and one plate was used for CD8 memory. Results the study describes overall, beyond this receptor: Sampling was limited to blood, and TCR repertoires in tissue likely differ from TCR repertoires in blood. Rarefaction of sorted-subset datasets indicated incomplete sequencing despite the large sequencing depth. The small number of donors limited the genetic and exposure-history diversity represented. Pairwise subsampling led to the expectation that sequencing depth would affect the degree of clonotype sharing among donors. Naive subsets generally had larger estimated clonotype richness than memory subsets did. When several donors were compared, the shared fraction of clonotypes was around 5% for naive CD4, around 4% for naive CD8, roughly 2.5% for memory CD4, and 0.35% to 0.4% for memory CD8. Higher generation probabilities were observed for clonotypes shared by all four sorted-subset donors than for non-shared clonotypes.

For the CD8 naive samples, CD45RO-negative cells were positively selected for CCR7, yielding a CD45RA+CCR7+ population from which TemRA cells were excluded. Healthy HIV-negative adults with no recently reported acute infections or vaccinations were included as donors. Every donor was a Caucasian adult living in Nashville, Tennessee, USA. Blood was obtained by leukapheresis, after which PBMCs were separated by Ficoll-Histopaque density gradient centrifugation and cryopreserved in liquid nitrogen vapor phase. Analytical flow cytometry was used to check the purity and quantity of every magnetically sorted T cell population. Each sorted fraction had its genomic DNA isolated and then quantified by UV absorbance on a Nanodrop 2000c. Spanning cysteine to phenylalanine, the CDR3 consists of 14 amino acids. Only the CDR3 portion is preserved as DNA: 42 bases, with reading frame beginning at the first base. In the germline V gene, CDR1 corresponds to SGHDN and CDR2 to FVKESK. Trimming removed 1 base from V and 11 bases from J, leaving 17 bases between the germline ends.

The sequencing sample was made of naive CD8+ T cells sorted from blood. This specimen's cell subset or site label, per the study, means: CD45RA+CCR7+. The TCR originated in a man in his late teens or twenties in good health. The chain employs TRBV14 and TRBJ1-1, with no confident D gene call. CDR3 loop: CASSQVLGPAAAFF. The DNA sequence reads TGTGCCAGCAGCCAAGTGTTGGGCCCCGCAGCGGCTTTCTTT.